This T cell receptor (beta chain) was profiled in a study of T cell changes during pregnancy in multiple sclerosis (dated by TCRdb to about 2019). Study-wide context: The study looked at changes in the T cell repertoire across pregnancy in women with multiple sclerosis.

Library construction relied on the immunoSEQ multiplex PCR assay. TCRdb took over this immuneACCESS table, retaining in-frame rearrangements with V and J assigned. Such tables are incomplete; in checked studies, under half of the missing clones stem from an unresolved V gene, and the remainder is unexplained. This sample lists around 37,000 clones; roughly 90% were detected once. Of the sample, around a quarter falls within the top ten clones. Counted from cysteine to phenylalanine, this CDR3 has 14 amino acids. This entry keeps only the CDR3 DNA: 42 bases, framed from base 1. V loses 2 bases of germline sequence and J loses 9 bases, and the interval between the two ends is 11 bases. CDR1 and CDR2 are read off the germline V gene as MNHNS and SASEGT. Notes on this clone: The antigen this receptor binds is unknown. Base qualities are not at hand, and no much larger clone is one base apart.

Sequences were derived from CD8+ T cells from peripheral blood mononuclear cells, sampled before pregnancy. The sequence derives from a female donor with multiple sclerosis, enrolled in a pregnancy study. The chain links TRBV6-1 with TRBJ1-6, and possibly TRBD1, on 5 matching bases. The CDR3 is CASSERLQGSPLHF. The nucleotide sequence is TGTGCCAGCAGTGAACGGTTGCAGGGTTCACCCCTCCACTTT.